The source of this T cell receptor beta chain is a study of T cell repertoires in cytomegalovirus infection. Findings and caveats of the study: Ex vivo, HLA-C-restricted CMV-specific TCR beta clonotypes prevailed over the rest of the response.

TCRdb recomputed calls from the reads with MiXCR, one row per CDR3 protein. There are approximately 100,000 distinct CDR3 sequences in the sample; more than 20% occur only once, and 39% lies in the top ten. Trimming took 6 bases from V and 3 from J; bases not matched to a gene: 7. Germline CDR1 is MDHEN and CDR2 is SYDVKM. The length of the CDR3 is 15 residues. As to this clonotype: The antigen remains undetermined. One base away lies a much larger clone, so this may be a sequencing read error.

J is TRBJ2-1 and V is TRBV28; 8 bases map to TRBD2. This sequence originates from a human donor in good health (CMV status not recorded). Some clones in this sample may be carry-over from other donors' samples. Material: CD8+ T cells from PBMCs. CDR3 DNA: TGTGCCAGCAGACCGGGCGGGGGGCTCTACAATGAGCAGTTCTTC. Encoded protein: CASRPGGGLYNEQFF. The variable domain in full, with the rest retrieved from reference TRBV28 and TRBJ2-1, is DVKVTQSSRYLVKRTGEKVFLECVQDMDHENMFWYRQDPGLGLRLIYFSYDVKMKEKGDIPEGYSVSREKKERFSLILESASTNQTSMYLCASRPGGGLYNEQFFGPGTRLTVL.